The 8 T cell receptor beta chains reported below all come from one sample, sequenced in a study of CD4 T cells in relation to SARS-CoV-2 and coronaviruses. The data were produced by immunoSEQ multiplex PCR, yet TCRdb's version contains in-frame clones alone and is incomplete. This sample has 30,000 to 45,000 clones, with roughly 90% found just once. The source material was memory CD4+ T cells from PBMCs. All receptors derive from an adult with COVID-19.

This chain links TRBV19 with TRBJ1-2, with 7 bases matching TRBD1. The CDR3 has 15 residues. Unmatched junction bases numbered 5, after V lost 2 bases and J lost 2 bases. From germline, CDR1 is LNHDA and CDR2 SQIVND (reference sequence). The CDR3 is CASSIQGGRNYGYTF. CDR3 DNA sequence: TGTGCCAGTAGTATACAGGGGGGACGAAACTATGGCTACACCTTC.

The CDR3 here is CASSFLGSEAFF. The DNA for the CDR3 is TGTGCCAGCAGCTTTCTCGGGAGTGAAGCTTTCTTT. The J gene is TRBJ1-1, the V gene TRBV7-9; no firm D call. V was trimmed by 3 bases and J by 7 bases, leaving 9 bases between them. This CDR3 has 12 amino acids. Per the germline V gene, CDR1 is SEHNR and CDR2 is FQNEAQ (reference sequence).

J is TRBJ1-5 and V is TRBV5-1; D ambiguous. Deletions cut 2 bases from V and 6 bases from J, with 3 bases between. The CDR3 covers 11 residues. Germline assignment: CDR1 SGHRS and CDR2 YFSETQ. CDR3 loop: CASSLSQPQHF. CDR3 sequence (DNA): TGCGCCAGCAGCTTATCTCAGCCCCAGCATTTT.

This clone showed up just once. The chain is built from TRBV7-2 and TRBJ1-6, with 8 bases lining up with TRBD1. Germline CDR1 reads SGHTA; CDR2 reads FQGNSA. This CDR3 has 16 residues. V was pared by 5 bases and J by 3 bases, with 6 bases of the junction left unmatched. The CDR3 bases are TGTGCCAGCAGCCCCCGGACAGGGTACTATAATTCACCCCTCCACTTT. Protein sequence: CASSPRTGYYNSPLHF.

This clone has just a few counts. V usage is TRBV18 and J usage is TRBJ1-1, with no clear D. V gave up 2 bases and J gave up 2 bases, with 6 bases separating them. The germline CDR1 and CDR2 sequences are KGHSH and LQKENI. The CDR3 loop spans 13 amino acids. In nucleotides, the CDR3 is TGTGCCAGCTCACCATCGGAAAACACTGAAGCTTTCTTT. Protein: CASSPSENTEAFF.

This rearrangement joins TRBV6-5 to TRBJ2-2; no reliable D call. V lost 6 bases and J 2 bases, leaving 7 bases between the germline ends. Germline V gives CDR1 MNHEY, CDR2 SVGAGI. This CDR3 spans 13 amino acids. CDR3 in DNA: TGTGCCAGCAGCGACAATAACACCGGGGAGCTGTTTTTT. It translates to CASSDNNTGELFF.

CDR3 region: CASSLSGFTDTQYF. The CDR3 DNA sequence: TGTGCCAGCAGCTTGTCAGGGTTCACAGATACGCAGTATTTT. The chain is built from TRBV7-3 and TRBJ2-3; possibly TRBD1 for D (5 bases). Germline loops: CDR1 SGHTA, CDR2 FQGTGA. V lost 3 bases and J lost 2, with 9 bases in between. This CDR3 comprises 14 residues.

The chain uses TRBV4-1 and TRBJ2-3, with 10 bases aligning to TRBD1. The CDR3 sequence is 15 residues long. Looked up from germline, CDR1 is MGHRA and CDR2 is YSYEKL. The V segment lost 3 bases and the J segment 3 bases; nucleotides outside the gene matches: 3. Here the CDR3 reads CASSQGQGKTDTQYF. The CDR3, as DNA: TGCGCCAGCAGCCAGGGACAGGGGAAAACAGATACGCAGTATTTT.